This section outlines one T cell receptor beta chain sequence together with its context. cDNA prepared by RNA extraction and subsequent reverse transcription served as the template for sequencing. Here immunoSEQ multiplex PCR was the method, and the copy in TCRdb shows in-frame clones only, minus some. Here the sample spans about 200,000 clones, 64% being singletons. The germline V gene has CDR1 SGHTA and CDR2 FQGNSA. The CDR3 loop spans 17 amino acids. The entry originates in a study of CD8+ T cells in alopecia areata. Treatment in this sample: oral pan-JAK inhibitor, 5-10 mg twice daily. Collection of lesional scalp punch biopsies and peripheral blood was performed in alopecia areata patients.

This material consisted of CD4+ T cells sorted from blood, taken at week 4, from a patient treated with tofacitinib. The chain recombines TRBV7-2 with TRBJ2-4; 12 bases agree with TRBD1. The closer fit of TRBJ2-7 to the DNA end suggests the J call may be wrong. This TCR derives from a human donor with alopecia areata. In nucleotides, the CDR3 is TGTGCCAGCACCCCGGGGAAGGGACAGGGGGCTCCGGGCGAGCAGTACTTC. Its protein is CASTPGKGQGAPGEQYF.